This TCR beta chain came from a study of spatial heterogeneity in lung cancer. Whole-study findings and limits: Ubiquitous expanded tumor TCRs were seen in blood more at resection than at follow-up.

V was cut by 3 bases and J by 3 bases, with 6 bases left in between. Germline V lookup: CDR1 SGDLS, CDR2 YYNGEE. CDR3 size: 13 residues. Individual TCR cDNA molecules each bore their own unique molecular identifier. TCRdb reanalysed the 5' RACE reads using MiXCR and keeps one entry per CDR3 protein. The sample includes about 25,000 distinct CDR3 sequences, 5% to 6.5% of them seen just once. There are a few counts of this clonotype. Its antigen is not identified. Regarding time point: blood at routine non-recurrence follow-up after resection. No cell sorting; template was whole RNA from tumor, lung tissue or PBMC.

Sequenced here: PBMCs, sampled at follow-up. The sequence was collected from a male donor with early-stage non-small cell lung cancer. The chain recombines TRBV9 with TRBJ2-2, with a possible D match to TRBD2 (6 bases). The CDR3 reads CASSGDYTGELFF. The CDR3 DNA follows: TGTGCCAGCAGCGGGGACTACACCGGGGAGCTGTTTTTT.